The present TCR beta chain was sequenced within a study of cytomegalovirus exposure and HLA in healthy donors. Across the whole study: For the approximately 390 genotyped donors, about 81% fell within the Caucasian-associated ancestry cluster.

The study, taken as a whole, reports: Researchers catalogued roughly 170 TCR beta chains as cytomegalovirus-associated. The CMV antigen specificity of a few CMV-associated chains was confirmed through in vitro analysis.

Nominally healthy donors provided the samples, though records likely missed some immune exposures. Trimming removed 8 bases at V and 2 bases at J, with 12 bases between. The CDR3 has 13 residues. Germline loops: CDR1 LNHNV, CDR2 YYDKDF (reference sequence). In the PCR, 60 Vbeta and 13 Jbeta primers were used. Profiling relied on immunoSEQ multiplex PCR, and the TCRdb table lists in-frame clones only, not all of them. Of 120,000 to 150,000 clones in the sample, around 80% were seen once. On this clone itself: The target antigen is unknown.

This clonotype was sampled from a male donor in good health and CMV-seropositive. The genes are TRBV15 and TRBJ2-5; TRBD1 might be the D (6 bases). The sequencing input was PBMCs. The CDR3 reads CATHRAIQETQYF. Written as DNA, the CDR3 is TGTGCCACCCACAGGGCCATTCAAGAGACCCAGTACTTC.